One sample yielded the 6 T cell receptor beta chains listed below, sequenced in a study of T-cell memory formation after mild COVID-19. TCRdb recomputed calls from the 5' RACE reads with MiXCR, one row per CDR3 protein. The sample yields around 530,000 distinct CDR3 sequences, approximately 21% seen once. The sequencing sample was made of PBMCs or a T cell subset sorted from them (not recorded which). The source of these receptors is an adult woman who had mild COVID-19 (a few samples of this study predate the infection). Cell type and time point are not known.

This clonotype turned up a few times. V gene TRBV12-3 or TRBV12-4 combines with J gene TRBJ2-7; 8 nucleotides match TRBD2. This CDR3 has 15 residues. J was trimmed by 2 bases and V by 0 bases; bases with no gene match: 3. CDR3 bases: TGTGCCAGCAGTTTAGCGGGGGGACTAGCCTACGAGCAGTACTTC. Translating it yields CASSLAGGLAYEQYF.

This rearrangement joins TRBV12-3 or TRBV12-4 to TRBJ1-5; D is possibly TRBD1 (5 bases). V lost 2 bases and J 4 bases, leaving 12 bases between the germline ends. This CDR3 comprises 15 residues. The CDR3 DNA reads as TGTGCCAGCAGTTTAATGGGGCAGGCGAATCAGCCCCAGCATTTT. Protein product: CASSLMGQANQPQHF.

The chain combines TRBV24-1 with TRBJ2-2, with D perhaps TRBD2 (5 bases). This CDR3 contains 17 residues. Germline lookup yields CDR1 KGHDR and CDR2 SFDVKD. V dropped 2 bases and J dropped 1 base, with 13 bases sitting between them. The CDR3 coding sequence is TGTGCCACCAGTGATTCCGGACCCGGGATGAACACCGGGGAGCTGTTTTTT. Amino acid sequence: CATSDSGPGMNTGELFF.

J is TRBJ1-2 and V is TRBV20-1; D is perhaps TRBD1 (6 bases). Germline CDR1 reads DFQATT; CDR2 reads SNEGSKA (reference sequence). The V end was cut by 4 bases, the J end by 4 bases, with 13 bases between. CDR3 length equals 13 residues. The CDR3 sequence is CSATRTDLYGYTF. CDR3 in DNA: TGCAGTGCTACACGGACAGACCTCTATGGCTACACCTTC.

This clonotype was recorded a few times. This chain connects TRBV9 to TRBJ2-1; D assignment may be TRBD1 or TRBD2 (6 bases each). Trimming cost V 4 bases and J 5 bases, with 22 bases left between them. In germline, CDR1 is SGDLS, CDR2 YYNGEE. The length of the CDR3 is 17 residues. The DNA for the CDR3 is TGTGCCAGCAGCCCCGTGGGGGGCCAAACATTTAACAATGAGCAGTTCTTC. Protein product: CASSPVGGQTFNNEQFF.

This chain links TRBV7-9 with TRBJ2-1, with a tentative D call TRBD2 (7 bases). The CDR3 extends over 14 amino acids. From germline, CDR1 is SEHNR and CDR2 FQNEAQ (reference sequence). The V gene lost 11 bases and the J gene lost 5 bases, with 19 bases spanning the gap. CDR3: CAGGGGLAHNEQFF. CDR3 DNA sequence: TGTGCCGGGGGAGGGGGACTGGCACACAATGAGCAGTTCTTC.